These T cell receptor beta chains were read from a single sample in a study of blood T cell repertoires in COVID-19. The data were produced by immunoSEQ multiplex PCR, yet TCRdb's version contains in-frame clones alone and is incomplete. The sample comprises about 400,000 clones, roughly nine tenths of which are singletons, and 1.5% to 2% rests with the top ten. Sequences were obtained from PBMCs or T cells enriched from blood (not recorded which). The receptor set was obtained from a woman aged 18-35 years with acute COVID-19. Both conserved end residues are part of each CDR3. A D gene is named only where the DNA matches it firmly. Only part of the rows carry a size: once, few, many, or a class if the clone is expanded.

TRBJ2-7,TRBV24-1,-,TRBD1,TGTGCCACCAGCGCTGGACAGGGGCTCAACGAGCAGTACTTC,CATSAGQGLNEQYF
TRBJ1-1,TRBV3-1/TRBV3-2,-,TRBD1,TGTGCCAGCAGCCAAGATGGCGACAGGGGGACTGAAGCTTTCTTT,CASSQDGDRGTEAFF
TRBJ1-6,TRBV15,-,-,TGTGCCACCAGTCTCAGGGTTAATTCACCCCTCCACTTT,CATSLRVNSPLHF
TRBJ2-3,TRBV28,-,-,TGTGCCAGCAGTTTTGGGTCAGCGGGCGGCACAGATACGCAGTATTTT,CASSFGSAGGTDTQYF
TRBJ2-3,TRBV20-1,-,-,TGCAGTGCTAGTCCGGAGGCGGATACGCAGTATTTT,CSASPEADTQYF
TRBJ2-2,TRBV5-1,-,TRBD2,TGCGCCAGCAGCCAGGGACTAGCGGGAGCCGGGGAGCTGTTTTTT,CASSQGLAGAGELFF
TRBJ2-3,TRBV11-2,-,TRBD2,TGTGCCAGCAGCTTGGAGCGGGGGGGCCGGAGAAATACGCAGTATTTT,CASSLERGGRRNTQYF
TRBJ1-2,TRBV2,-,-,TGTGCCGGAGGGGACTATGGCTACACCTTC,CAGGDYGYTF
TRBJ1-5,TRBV2,-,-,TGTGCCAGCAGTGAGGGGAGGTTCACGGGAAATCAGCCCCAGCATTTT,CASSEGRFTGNQPQHF
TRBJ1-2,TRBV7-7,-,TRBD1,TGTGCTAGCAGCGTGACTACGACAGGGGTCTATGGCTACACCTTC,CASSVTTTGVYGYTF
TRBJ2-3,TRBV7-2,-,-,TGTGCCAGCAGCATACTAGACGGCACAGATACGCAGTATTTT,CASSILDGTDTQYF
TRBJ2-4,TRBV27,-,-,TGTGCCAGCAGTTTTAGTCCGGGAGCCAAAAACATTCAGTACTTC,CASSFSPGAKNIQYF
TRBJ1-1,TRBV11-2,once,-,TGTGCCAGCAGAGACCCCGGGGTCACTTCTGAAGCTTTCTTT,CASRDPGVTSEAFF
TRBJ1-2,TRBV5-6,few,TRBD1,TGTGCCAGCAGCATTCAGACAGGGCATAACTATGGCTACACCTTC,CASSIQTGHNYGYTF
TRBJ1-4,TRBV4-1,-,-,TGCGCCAGCAGCCAAGTCGGAGGCATCGGGGAAAAACTGTTTTTT,CASSQVGGIGEKLFF
TRBJ1-2,TRBV4-2,-,-,TGTGCCAGCAGCCAAGCATCCTCAGGAATTAACTATGGCTACACCTTC,CASSQASSGINYGYTF
TRBJ1-1,TRBV30,-,-,TGTGCCTCCCACCTTACCGGCGGCACTGAAGCTTTCTTT,CASHLTGGTEAFF
TRBJ2-2,TRBV2,-,-,TGTGCCAGCAGTGAAAGGGGGAGGAACACCGGGGAGCTGTTTTTT,CASSERGRNTGELFF
TRBJ1-6,TRBV6-2/TRBV6-3,once,-,TGTGCCAGCAGTTCCACGACAGGTTCCAATTCACCCCTCCACTTT,CASSSTTGSNSPLHF
TRBJ2-1,TRBV7-3,-,TRBD2,TGTGCCAGCAGCCAAACGGGCGGGGGGATGTACAATGAGCAGTTCTTC,CASSQTGGGMYNEQFF
TRBJ1-6,TRBV7-2,many,TRBD1,TGTGCCAGCAGCTTTAGGACAGGGGGTTCACCCCTCCACTTT,CASSFRTGGSPLHF
TRBJ2-1,TRBV20-1,-,-,TGCAGTGCTAGTCTCCAGCGCGACAATGAGCAGTTCTTC,CSASLQRDNEQFF
TRBJ1-1,TRBV12-3/TRBV12-4,-,-,TGTGCCAGCAGGCCTCCAGGGAACACTGAAGCTTTCTTT,CASRPPGNTEAFF
TRBJ2-1,TRBV7-9,-,-,TGTGCCAGCAGCTTATCACTCTCCTACAATGAGCAGTTCTTC,CASSLSLSYNEQFF
TRBJ2-3,TRBV5-4,-,TRBD2,TGTGCCAGCAGCTTACGGGGGGGAGCAGGGGATACGCAGTATTTT,CASSLRGGAGDTQYF
TRBJ2-1,TRBV4-1,-,TRBD2,TGCGCCAGCAGCCAGGGACTAGCGGGAGGGCCGAGGTACAATGAGCAGTTCTTC,CASSQGLAGGPRYNEQFF
TRBJ1-5,TRBV5-1,-,TRBD1,TGCGCCAGCAGCTTGGCGGGACAGGGGGCGGGTCAGCCCCAGCATTTT,CASSLAGQGAGQPQHF
TRBJ2-1,TRBV7-2,-,-,TGTGCCAGCAGCTTAACGGGAAATACTGGGCAGTTCTTC,CASSLTGNTGQFF
TRBJ1-1,TRBV9,-,TRBD1,TGTGCCAGCAGCGTCACGACAGGGAAGATGAACACTGAAGCTTTCTTT,CASSVTTGKMNTEAFF
TRBJ2-6,TRBV7-9,-,-,TGTGCCAGCAGCTTAGAACAGACTGGGGCCAACGTCCTGACTTTC,CASSLEQTGANVLTF
TRBJ1-5,TRBV6-2/TRBV6-3,-,-,TGTGCCAGCAGTTACTCGACCGGGTTCAATCAGCCCCAGCATTTT,CASSYSTGFNQPQHF
TRBJ1-5,TRBV4-1,-,-,TGCGCCAGCAGCCAAGTAATGGGGCTCCATCAGCCCCAGCATTTT,CASSQVMGLHQPQHF
TRBJ2-3,TRBV7-9,-,-,TGTGCCAGCAGCTTAGGCGGGAAGGCCGTAGATACGCAGTATTTT,CASSLGGKAVDTQYF
TRBJ1-1,TRBV3-1/TRBV3-2,few,-,TGTGCCAGCAGCCAAGGGGGCAGAAACACTGAAGCTTTCTTT,CASSQGGRNTEAFF